Sequencing of this T cell receptor (beta chain) was carried out in a study of OX40 agonist ivuxolimab in advanced cancers. Study information: An agonistic human IgG2 monoclonal antibody against OX40 (CD134) was given.

Regarding the study as a whole: The study observed clonal expansion of CD4+ and CD8+ blood T cells by week 6 at 0.1 to 3.0 mg/kg. Partial responders receiving 0.1-3.0 mg/kg showed among the lowest clonal expansion.

In the case of this clone: Its antigen is unknown.

V lost 5 bases and J 1 base, leaving 14 bases between the germline ends. The CDR3 spans 15 residues. Germline V gene lookup returns CDR1 MNHEY and CDR2 SMNVEV (reference sequence). The method was immunoSEQ multiplex PCR; TCRdb's version includes in-frame clones alone and lacks a portion of them. The data show approximately 6,000 clones, with approximately 87% seen just once and approximately 37% held by the top ten. This chain joins TRBV27 and TRBJ1-1; maybe TRBD1 (5 bases). The sequencing used CD4+ or CD8+ T cells sorted from blood, collected in a trial of the OX40 agonist ivuxolimab. This receptor was taken from an adult with an advanced solid tumor such as melanoma, head and neck, liver or kidney cancer. The DNA for the CDR3 is TGTGCCAGCAGTCCTGATGACAGCCAGAACACTGAAGCTTTCTTT. Residues: CASSPDDSQNTEAFF.